What follows are 27 T cell receptor beta chains derived from one specimen sequenced in a study of blood T cell repertoires in COVID-19. The table came from immunoSEQ multiplex PCR; TCRdb's copy has only in-frame clones and leaves some out. The sample includes over 150,000 clones, about 83% of them seen just once. Sequencing was performed on peripheral blood. The receptor set was obtained from a woman aged 80 or older with acute or convalescent COVID-19.

The sample holds a few counts of this clone. In DNA form, the CDR3 reads TGTGCCAGCAGCCTCATTACTGATGGAAACACCATATATTTT. Translation gives CASSLITDGNTIYF. This sequence joins TRBV5-4 and TRBJ1-3; D not resolved. Between the trimmed V and J ends, which lost 4 bases and 3 bases, there was a span of 11 bases. CDR1 is SGHNT and CDR2 is YYREEE in the germline V gene (reference sequence). The CDR3 is 14 residues long.

The chain combines TRBV5-4 with TRBJ2-3; 8 bases are a match to TRBD2. The CDR3 consists of 15 residues. Per the germline V gene, CDR1 is SGHNT and CDR2 is YYREEE (reference sequence). J gave up 3 bases and V 4 bases, and 7 bases lay outside the gene matches. The CDR3 reads CASSTGLGITDTQYF. CDR3 DNA: TGTGCCAGCAGCACGGGACTAGGCATTACAGATACGCAGTATTTT.

The genes are TRBV20-1 and TRBJ2-7; no clear D. This CDR3 comprises 11 residues. Trimming left V 6 bases short and J 0 bases short, with 6 bases between. Per germline, CDR1 DFQATT and CDR2 SNEGSKA (reference sequence). CDR3 sequence reads: CSASFSYEQYF. CDR3 DNA sequence: TGCAGTGCCTCTTTCTCCTACGAGCAGTACTTC.

This clone occurred a few times. The J gene is TRBJ1-1, the V gene TRBV5-6; 11 bases are a match to TRBD1. Germline assignment: CDR1 SGHDT and CDR2 YYEEEE. This CDR3 spans 15 amino acids. The junction had 8 bases not matched to a gene; V was cut back by 0 bases and J by 10 bases. This CDR3 is CASSLVGQGAPAAFF. CDR3 DNA: TGTGCCAGCAGCTTGGTCGGACAGGGGGCGCCAGCAGCTTTCTTT.

In the case of this clone: Possible read error: a much larger clone is one base away. V gene TRBV7-8 combines with J gene TRBJ1-1, with D perhaps TRBD1 (6 bases). CDR3 size: 13 residues. Germline assignment: CDR1 SGHVS and CDR2 FQNEAQ. Between the trimmed V and J ends, which lost 5 bases and 1 base, there was a span of 8 bases. In DNA, the CDR3 is TGTGCCAGCAGCCAGACAGGGAACACTGAAGCTTTCTTT. The encoded protein is CASSQTGNTEAFF.

The chain is built from TRBV11-3 and TRBJ2-1; 10 bases align to TRBD1. V shed 5 bases, J shed 2 bases, and the junction held 3 bases outside the gene matches. CDR1 is SGHNT, CDR2 YENEEA, per germline. The CDR3 length is 15 residues. CDR3 nucleotides: TGTGCCAGCAGCCCCGGGACAGGGGCCTACAATGAGCAGTTCTTC. This sequence encodes CASSPGTGAYNEQFF.

The V and J genes are TRBV5-1 and TRBJ2-2; TRBD1 matches at 9 bases. J lost 1 base, V lost 0 bases, and 4 bases had no gene match. Germline V gene sequence: CDR1 SGHRS, CDR2 YFSETQ. This CDR3 has 17 residues. The CDR3 coding sequence is TGCGCCAGCAGCTTGGCCGGGACAGGGATGAACACCGGGGAGCTGTTTTTT. Translated: CASSLAGTGMNTGELFF.

With regard to this clone: Just one base apart from a much larger clone, this may be a read error. Other nucleotide sequences in the sample specify the same CDR3. The V gene is TRBV3-1 (or the pseudogene TRBV3-2), the J gene TRBJ1-3; 8 positions match TRBD1. The V gene's germline CDR1 is LGHDT and CDR2 YNNKEL (reference sequence). V was pared by 4 bases and J by 2 bases, with 1 base of the junction left unmatched. The CDR3 is 14 amino acids. The CDR3 nucleotides are TGTGCCAGCAGCCGGACAGGGCCTGGAAACACCATATATTTT. Encoded protein: CASSRTGPGNTIYF.

This clone showed up just a few times. The chain has TRBV20-1 and TRBJ1-1; 7 bases fit TRBD1. Germline CDR1 reads DFQATT; CDR2 reads SNEGSKA (reference sequence). This CDR3 has 12 residues. V lost 3 bases and J lost 7; bases outside the gene matches: 5. CDR3 sequence: CSASGTAYEAFF. CDR3 coding DNA: TGCAGTGCTAGTGGGACAGCATATGAAGCTTTCTTT.

V and J are TRBV15 and TRBJ2-7; 8 bases align to TRBD1. V was clipped by 0 bases and J by 6 bases; unmatched bases: 7. The CDR3 runs 15 residues. Germline assignment: CDR1 LNHNV and CDR2 YYDKDF (reference sequence). CDR3 residues: CATSRDRTGTREQYF. The CDR3 region has the DNA TGTGCCACCAGCAGAGACCGGACAGGGACCCGCGAGCAGTACTTC.

The V and J genes are TRBV9 and TRBJ2-2; the D gene is possibly TRBD2 (6 bases). There are 13 residues in the CDR3. V lost 2 bases and J 6 bases, leaving 8 bases between the germline ends. Germline CDR1 and CDR2: SGDLS and YYNGEE. The CDR3 region is CASSVGGAGELFF. DNA of the CDR3: TGTGCCAGCAGCGTGGGCGGGGCCGGGGAGCTGTTTTTT.

The chain employs TRBV11-2 and TRBJ1-1, with D perhaps matching TRBD1 (6 bases). CDR3 size: 14 residues. V shed 6 bases and J shed 3 bases, with 14 bases lying between them. Germline V gene data show CDR1 as SGHAT and CDR2 as FQNNGV. The CDR3 bases are TGTGCCAGCAGAAAAGACAGGTTGTACACTGAAGCTTTCTTT. The encoded protein is CASRKDRLYTEAFF.

The rearrangement joins TRBV7-2 to TRBJ2-5, with 7 positions matching TRBD1. V gave up 6 bases and J gave up 3 bases; unmatched junction bases: 16. This CDR3 is 17 amino acids long. Germline V gives CDR1 SGHTA, CDR2 FQGNSA. The CDR3 protein is CASRFSPVPGTEETQYF. CDR3 DNA sequence: TGTGCCAGCAGGTTCTCGCCGGTCCCCGGGACAGAAGAGACCCAGTACTTC.

Points on this clone: Other DNA sequences in this sample translate to the same CDR3. The chain links TRBV7-2 to TRBJ1-1; 7 bases match TRBD1. The CDR3 spans 14 residues. Germline V gene sequence: CDR1 SGHTA, CDR2 FQGNSA. The V segment lost 1 base and the J segment 1 base; nucleotides outside the gene matches: 0. CDR3 coding DNA: TGTGCCAGCAGCTTAGGGACAGGGAACACTGAAGCTTTCTTT. Protein product: CASSLGTGNTEAFF.

The chain combines TRBV29-1 with TRBJ2-1; no reliable D call. V was clipped by 3 bases and J by 6 bases, with 9 bases between them. The CDR3 sequence is 12 residues long. The germline V gene has CDR1 SQVTM and CDR2 ANQGSEA. The CDR3 DNA follows: TGCAGCGTTGACTCGGGTACCAATGAGCAGTTCTTC. This sequence encodes CSVDSGTNEQFF.

This clone turned up a few times. V and J are TRBV11-2 and TRBJ1-2; D is undetermined. V was pared by 10 bases and J by 8 bases, with 14 bases between. The CDR3 has 11 residues. Germline V gene data show CDR1 as SGHAT and CDR2 as FQNNGV. As DNA, the CDR3 is TGTGCCACATCGGACTCTTGGGGCTACACCTTC. It specifies CATSDSWGYTF.

This rearrangement joins TRBV14 to TRBJ1-2; 10 positions match TRBD1. The ends lost 4 bases at V and 8 bases at J; junction bases unmatched: 16. The CDR3 sequence is 17 residues long. CDR1 and CDR2 (germline): SGHDN, FVKESK. CDR3 in DNA: TGTGCCAGCAGCCCAAACTTTGGGACAGGGGAAACTATAGGCTACACCTTC. Translation gives CASSPNFGTGETIGYTF.

J is TRBJ1-2 and V is TRBV6-5, with D tentatively TRBD1 (6 bases). The CDR3 is 14 amino acids. V lost 7 bases and J 5 bases, leaving 17 bases between the germline ends. CDR1 and CDR2 (germline): MNHEY, SVGAGI. In DNA, the CDR3 is TGTGCCAGCACTGTATCAGGGGAGGGATATGGCTACACCTTC. Its translation is CASTVSGEGYGYTF.

The V gene is TRBV7-2, the J gene TRBJ2-1, with 7 bases identical to TRBD2. After removal of 1 base from V and 4 bases from J, the junction contained 4 bases not matched to a gene. Per germline, CDR1 SGHTA and CDR2 FQGNSA. The CDR3 has 15 residues. The CDR3 spells CASSLGGGDYNEQFF. The CDR3 nucleotides read TGTGCCAGCAGCTTAGGGGGGGGAGATTACAATGAGCAGTTCTTC.

The chain uses TRBV2 and TRBJ2-2; D is ambiguous. Between the trimmed V and J ends, which lost 10 bases and 2 bases, there was a span of 14 bases. This CDR3 is 14 amino acids long. Germline lookup yields CDR1 SNHLY and CDR2 FYNNEI. This CDR3 is CATQSVVNTGELFF. The CDR3 nucleotides are TGTGCCACTCAGTCCGTGGTAAACACCGGGGAGCTGTTTTTT.

A remark on this clone: Other DNA sequences within the sample encode an identical CDR3. The chain has TRBV3-1 (or the pseudogene TRBV3-2) and TRBJ2-5; 9 positions match TRBD2. Per the germline V gene, CDR1 is LGHDT and CDR2 is YNNKEL (reference sequence). This CDR3 is built from 14 residues. CDR3 protein: CPPQLAGGAGTQYF. The CDR3 DNA reads TGTCCCCCCCAACTGGCGGGGGGGGCGGGCACCCAGTACTTC.

The rearrangement joins TRBV6-5 to TRBJ2-5, with D maybe TRBD1 (6 bases). The germline V gene has CDR1 MNHEY and CDR2 SVGAGI. The CDR3 covers 14 residues. Between the trimmed V and J ends, which lost 5 bases and 5 bases, there was a span of 15 bases. CDR3 amino acids: CASSRNTGPETQYF. CDR3 DNA: TGTGCCAGCAGTCGAAACACAGGGCCGGAGACCCAGTACTTC.

This chain uses TRBV5-1 with TRBJ2-2, with TRBD1 matching 8 bases. The length of the CDR3 is 15 residues. Germline lookup yields CDR1 SGHRS and CDR2 YFSETQ. Trimming at V came to 1 base and at J to 6 bases, leaving 5 bases not matched to a gene. CDR3 in amino acids: CASSLRDRWSGELFF. The CDR3 bases are TGCGCCAGCAGCTTGAGGGACAGGTGGTCCGGGGAGCTGTTTTTT.

The V gene is TRBV6-5, the J gene TRBJ1-1, with D possibly matching TRBD1 (6 bases). Per germline, CDR1 MNHEY and CDR2 SVGAGI. CDR3 length equals 15 residues. The V end was cut by 6 bases, the J end by 3 bases, with 17 bases between. The CDR3 loop reads CASSRMGGLDTEAFF. DNA of the CDR3: TGTGCCAGCAGCCGAATGGGGGGGCTGGACACTGAAGCTTTCTTT.

The CDR3 bases are TGTGCCAGCAGAGGACAGGTGAGCAATCAGCCCCAGCATTTT. Protein product: CASRGQVSNQPQHF. V and J are TRBV2 and TRBJ1-5; 7 nucleotides agree with TRBD1. V gave up 6 bases and J gave up 1 base; unmatched junction bases: 3. CDR3 length: 14 residues. Germline assignment: CDR1 SNHLY and CDR2 FYNNEI.

V and J are TRBV28 and TRBJ2-7, with 8 bases aligning to TRBD1. There are 14 residues in the CDR3. The germline V gene has CDR1 MDHEN and CDR2 SYDVKM. J gave up 6 bases and V 1 base, and 5 bases lay outside the gene matches. The CDR3 bases are TGTGCCAGCAGTTTATTCAGGGGGCTTGGCGAGCAGTACTTC. This gives the protein CASSLFRGLGEQYF.

The genes are TRBV10-2 and TRBJ2-4; possible D gene TRBD2, 6 bases. V was shortened by 2 bases and J by 1 base, with 15 bases between the two germline ends. The CDR3 loop spans 17 amino acids. CDR1 is WSHSY and CDR2 is SAAADI in the germline V gene. Here the CDR3 DNA reads TGCGCCAGCAGTGAGAACGGGGTAGGGAGGGCCAAAAACATTCAGTACTTC. Protein product: CASSENGVGRAKNIQYF.